These 23 T cell receptor beta chains were all obtained from the same sample, sequenced in a study of shared clonotypes between healthy human individuals. Assay: immunoSEQ multiplex PCR; the TCRdb copy retains only in-frame clones and omits some. In the table there are approximately 2.3 million clones, just over 90% of which are singletons. Specimen: naive CD4+ T cells from PBMCs. The subset denotes: CD45RA+ positively selected. The receptors shown here come from a man in his late teens or twenties in good health. Some clones in this sample may be carry-over from other donors' samples.

Concerning this clone itself: The sample contains more than one DNA sequence encoding this CDR3. This chain joins TRBV30 and TRBJ2-1; D possibly corresponds to TRBD2 (5 bases). V was cut by 0 bases and J by 0 bases, with 9 bases left in between. The CDR3 has 15 amino acids. CDR1 is GTSNPN and CDR2 is SVGIG in the germline V gene (reference sequence). CDR3 sequence: CAWSVGGSSYNEQFF. DNA of the CDR3: TGTGCCTGGAGTGTGGGTGGGAGCTCCTACAATGAGCAGTTCTTC. The variable domain in full, completed from reference TRBV30 and TRBJ2-1, reads SQTIHQWPATLVQPVGSPLSLECTVEGTSNPNLYWYRQAAGRGLQLLFYSVGIGQISSEVPQNLSASRPQDRQFILSSKKLLLSDSGFYLCAWSVGGSSYNEQFFGPGTRLTVL.

This chain connects TRBV10-3 to TRBJ2-2; D is perhaps TRBD2 (6 bases). CDR1 and CDR2 from the germline V gene are ENHRY and SYGVKD. The CDR3 has 13 amino acids. V lost 10 bases and J 2 bases, leaving 11 bases between the germline ends. As DNA, the CDR3 is TGTGCCAATAGCGGAGCTAACACCGGGGAGCTGTTTTTT. As protein: CANSGANTGELFF.

J is TRBJ2-1 and V is TRBV5-1; 9 bases line up with TRBD2. Germline loops: CDR1 SGHRS, CDR2 YFSETQ. V lost 4 bases, J lost 2 bases, and 4 bases stayed unmatched. This CDR3 spans 15 amino acids. Written as DNA, the CDR3 is TGCGCCAGCAGCCGGGCTAGCGGGACCTACAATGAGCAGTTCTTC. Residues: CASSRASGTYNEQFF. Complete variable domain (other parts from reference TRBV5-1 and TRBJ2-1): KAGVTQTPRYLIKTRGQQVTLSCSPISGHRSVSWYQQTPGQGLQFLFEYFSETQRNKGNFPGRFSGRQFSNSRSEMNVSTLELGDSALYLCASSRASGTYNEQFFGPGTRLTVL.

The V call is TRBV9, the J call TRBJ2-7, with D perhaps TRBD2 (5 bases). This CDR3 region has 15 residues. Germline loops: CDR1 SGDLS, CDR2 YYNGEE. The V end was cut by 4 bases, the J end by 0 bases, with 14 bases between. CDR3 DNA: TGTGCCAGCAGCCCCCAGAGCGGCAGCTCCTACGAGCAGTACTTC. The encoded protein is CASSPQSGSSYEQYF.

To note about this clone: This specimen includes other DNA sequences encoding the same CDR3. The chain joins TRBV9 to TRBJ2-7; either TRBD1 or TRBD2 may supply D (5 bases each). There are 14 residues in the CDR3. V was shortened by 0 bases and J by 2 bases, with 9 bases between the two germline ends. Germline V gene lookup returns CDR1 SGDLS and CDR2 YYNGEE. The CDR3 DNA follows: TGTGCCAGCAGCGTAGGGCAGGGACCCTACGAGCAGTACTTC. The encoded protein is CASSVGQGPYEQYF. Supplemented by reference TRBV9 and TRBJ2-7, the full variable domain reads DSGVTQTPKHLITATGQRVTLRCSPRSGDLSVYWYQQSLDQGLQFLIQYYNGEERAKGNILERFSAQQFPDLHSELNLSSLELGDSALYFCASSVGQGPYEQYFGPGTRLTVT.

The V gene is TRBV5-1, the J gene TRBJ1-5, with D uncertain. V shed 4 bases and J shed 3 bases, with 11 bases lying between them. CDR1 and CDR2 from the germline V gene are SGHRS and YFSETQ. The CDR3 spans 14 residues. The CDR3 DNA reads as TGCGCCAGCAGCCTGGTCGGAGACAATCAGCCCCAGCATTTT. This encodes CASSLVGDNQPQHF.

The rearrangement links TRBV9 to TRBJ2-3; D possibly corresponds to TRBD1 (6 bases). The CDR3 sequence is 13 residues long. In germline, CDR1 is SGDLS, CDR2 YYNGEE. Trimming cost V 7 bases and J 0 bases, with 9 bases left between them. CDR3 protein: CASGQTSTDTQYF. CDR3 in DNA: TGTGCCAGCGGACAGACTAGCACAGATACGCAGTATTTT.

The CDR3 is CASSFSATDTQYF. DNA of the CDR3: TGTGCCAGCAGCTTCAGCGCCACAGATACGCAGTATTTT. The chain employs TRBV7-9 and TRBJ2-3; D is unclear. The CDR3 runs 13 residues. CDR1 and CDR2 from the germline V gene are SEHNR and FQNEAQ (reference sequence). V lost 3 bases and J 2 bases, leaving 6 bases between the germline ends. The full variable domain, with the rest looked up from reference TRBV7-9 and TRBJ2-3, is DTGVSQNPRHKITKRGQNVTFRCDPISEHNRLYWYRQTLGQGPEFLTYFQNEAQLEKSRLLSDRFSAERPKGSFSTLEIQRTEQGDSAMYLCASSFSATDTQYFGPGTRLTVL.

The V gene is TRBV19, the J gene TRBJ2-7; a possible D gene is TRBD2 (5 bases). The germline gives CDR1 LNHDA, CDR2 SQIVND (reference sequence). The CDR3 covers 14 residues. Trimming cost V 3 bases and J 0 bases, with 9 bases left between them. For the CDR3, the DNA is TGTGCCAGTAGTATCACTAGGTTCTCCTACGAGCAGTACTTC. Protein product: CASSITRFSYEQYF.

The genes are TRBV5-1 and TRBJ2-5; no clear D. The end of the DNA fits TRBJ2-7 better, so the J call may be wrong. The CDR3 totals 15 residues. Germline V gene data show CDR1 as SGHRS and CDR2 as YFSETQ. The CDR3 bases are TGCGCCAGCAGCCCGGTTGGAACGTCTAGCTACGAGCAGTACTTC. Residues: CASSPVGTSSYEQYF.

The chain joins TRBV6-6 to TRBJ2-5, with TRBD1 as a possible D gene (5 bases). CDR3 length: 13 amino acids. The V gene lost 5 bases and the J gene lost 0 bases, with 7 bases spanning the gap. Germline V gives CDR1 MNHNY, CDR2 SVGAGI (reference sequence). The CDR3 protein is CASSPGYQETQYF. CDR3 sequence (DNA): TGTGCCAGCAGTCCAGGGTACCAAGAGACCCAGTACTTC.

CDR3 protein: CASSVTNNYGYTF. CDR3 DNA: TGTGCCAGCAGCGTAACCAACAACTATGGCTACACCTTC. The V and J genes are TRBV9 and TRBJ1-2; unclear D gene. Trimming cost V 1 base and J 2 bases, with 6 bases left between them. CDR1 SGDLS and CDR2 YYNGEE come from the germline V gene. CDR3 length: 13 amino acids.

The chain has TRBV6-5 and TRBJ2-7; the match to TRBD2 covers 8 bases. The germline V gene has CDR1 MNHEY and CDR2 SVGAGI. The CDR3 covers 16 residues. The ends lost 0 bases at V and 3 bases at J; junction bases unmatched: 7. CDR3 loop: CASSYSGASGLYEQYF. As DNA, the CDR3 is TGTGCCAGCAGTTACTCAGGGGCTAGCGGGCTCTACGAGCAGTACTTC.

The rearrangement uses TRBV19 and TRBJ1-1; D is unclear. Trimming stripped 2 bases from V and 5 bases from J, with 15 bases between. CDR3 length: 15 amino acids. CDR1 LNHDA and CDR2 SQIVND come from the germline V gene (reference sequence). Written as DNA, the CDR3 is TGTGCCAGTAGTATATTAGGAGCGGCGGGGACTGAAGCTTTCTTT. Translated, it gives CASSILGAAGTEAFF.

This clone was observed a few times. The gene calls are TRBV2 and TRBJ1-1; D remains ambiguous. Looked up from germline, CDR1 is SNHLY and CDR2 is FYNNEI. CDR3 length equals 13 residues. Trimming removed 3 bases at V and 0 bases at J, with 5 bases between. In DNA, the CDR3 is TGTGCCAGCAGTGAGGTAATGAACACTGAAGCTTTCTTT. The encoded protein is CASSEVMNTEAFF.

J is TRBJ2-1 and V is TRBV7-3; either TRBD1 or TRBD2 may fit D (5 bases each). This CDR3 is built from 16 residues. Per germline, CDR1 SGHTA and CDR2 FQGTGA. Trimming stripped 2 bases from V and 8 bases from J, with 19 bases between. The CDR3 sequence: CASSLGSGRSVYEQFF. CDR3 nucleotides: TGTGCCAGCAGCTTAGGGTCAGGGAGATCGGTCTATGAGCAGTTCTTC.

The chain links TRBV5-1 to TRBJ2-2; 7 nucleotides line up with TRBD2. The junction had 9 bases not matched to a gene; V was cut back by 4 bases and J by 0 bases. Germline CDR1 SGHRS, CDR2 YFSETQ. The CDR3 is 17 residues long. The CDR3: CASSTTASGANTGELFF. The CDR3 DNA reads TGCGCCAGCAGCACGACTGCGAGCGGGGCGAACACCGGGGAGCTGTTTTTT.

CDR3 bases: TGTGCCAGCAGCGACGGACCCGGGGGCAATCAGCCCCAGCATTTT. Translated, it gives CASSDGPGGNQPQHF. V and J are TRBV5-4 and TRBJ1-5; no clear D. This CDR3 has 15 residues. Germline assignment: CDR1 SGHNT and CDR2 YYREEE (reference sequence). With 4 bases removed from V and 2 bases from J, the gap between germline ends came to 13 bases.

This chain uses TRBV7-9 with TRBJ2-3; D gene uncertain. Trimming shortened V by 5 bases and J by 0 bases, and 9 bases separated the two germline ends. Looked up from germline, CDR1 is SEHNR and CDR2 is FQNEAQ (reference sequence). CDR3 size: 14 residues. DNA for the CDR3: TGTGCCAGCAGCCCCCCGAGTAGCACAGATACGCAGTATTTT. It is translated as CASSPPSSTDTQYF.

The gene calls are TRBV18 and TRBJ2-7, with no clear D. Germline V gene lookup returns CDR1 KGHSH and CDR2 LQKENI. V was shortened by 0 bases and J by 7 bases, with 16 bases between the two germline ends. The CDR3 totals 15 residues. The CDR3, as DNA: TGTGCCAGCTCACCACCGGGTCGGAGTCCTTGGGAGCAGTACTTC. It encodes CASSPPGRSPWEQYF.

The chain has TRBV10-1 and TRBJ2-3; tentatively, D is TRBD2 (5 bases). The V gene lost 10 bases and the J gene lost 1 base, with 21 bases spanning the gap. The CDR3 is made up of 16 amino acids. Germline lookup yields CDR1 WNHNN and CDR2 SYGVQD (reference sequence). In DNA, the CDR3 is TGCGCCACTAGGACTGAGCCACCCTCCGGCACAGATACGCAGTATTTT. Translated, it gives CATRTEPPSGTDTQYF.

The rearrangement joins TRBV5-1 to TRBJ2-2; 7 nucleotides line up with TRBD2. This CDR3 has 16 amino acids. Germline lookup yields CDR1 SGHRS and CDR2 YFSETQ. J gave up 4 bases and V 4 bases, and 10 bases lay outside the gene matches. The CDR3 reads CASSMDTPGGTGELFF. CDR3 nucleotide sequence: TGCGCCAGCAGCATGGACACCCCGGGGGGCACCGGGGAGCTGTTTTTT.

The V gene is TRBV11-3, the J gene TRBJ2-5, with D perhaps being TRBD1 or TRBD2 (5 bases each). This CDR3 is 12 amino acids long. V gave up 5 bases and J gave up 1 base, with 5 bases separating them. CDR1 and CDR2 (germline): SGHNT, YENEEA. The DNA for the CDR3 is TGTGCCAGCAGCGGGGGCCAAGAGACCCAGTACTTC. Its translation is CASSGGQETQYF. Variable domain in full (rest from reference TRBV11-3 and TRBJ2-5): EAGVVQSPRYKIIEKKQPVAFWCNPISGHNTLYWYLQNLGQGPELLIRYENEEAVDDSQLPKDRFSAERLKGVDSTLKIQPAELGDSAVYLCASSGGQETQYFGPGTRLLVL.